The T cell receptor (beta chain) under discussion was sequenced for a study of T cells expressing NK-cell markers. There are 13 residues in the CDR3. CDR1 is MDHEN, CDR2 SYDVKM, per germline. TCRdb re-called the 5' RACE reads; one entry per CDR3 protein, DNA not given. The sample has 500,000 or so distinct CDR3 sequences. The sequence was collected from a man aged 18 to 29 in good health. Source material: blood T cells: a sorted CD56 or NKG2C T cell subset, CD4+ or CD8+ T cells, or bulk PBMC T cells (not recorded which). V is TRBV28 and J is TRBJ2-1; the TCRdb call, TRBD1, lacks DNA for checking. The CDR3 is CASSRQGVSVQFF.